This T cell receptor (beta chain) stems from a study of CD8 T cells in ankylosing spondylitis. Germline loops: CDR1 DFQATT, CDR2 SNEGSKA (reference sequence). This CDR3 contains 14 residues. V trimming: 6 bases; J trimming: 9 bases; junction bases outside the gene matches: 9. Broader study findings: Disease-associated clones were reportedly significantly overrepresented in matched ankylosing spondylitis synovial fluid. As for the disease-linked clones, they showed a CD8+ phenotype and occurred at relatively low frequencies in peripheral blood. Earlier studies detected some motif variants in reactive arthritis synovial fluid and blood. It appeared that ankylosing spondylitis blood was characterized by a TCR beta motif of roughly 8 highly homologous variants.

Points on this clonotype: Its antigen is currently unknown.

In making TCR beta libraries, quantitative 5'-RACE with molecular barcodes was used. TCRdb ran MiXCR on the 5' RACE reads and lists one entry per CDR3 protein. The data contain about 540,000 distinct CDR3 sequences, over 9.5% of them singletons. The sample consisted of blood, either unsorted or a sorted T cell fraction (not recorded which). The receptor comes from a male donor with ankylosing spondylitis. This chain links TRBV20-1 with TRBJ1-6; the match to TRBD1 covers 9 bases. CDR3 in amino acids: CSAKPGQGSSPLHF. In nucleotides, the CDR3 is TGCAGTGCAAAACCGGGACAGGGATCTTCACCCCTCCACTTT.